This record looks at one T cell receptor beta chain sequence and its context. TCRdb's table, derived via immunoSEQ multiplex PCR, lists solely in-frame clones and lacks some. The sample has about 320,000 clones, roughly 85% seen once; the top ten hold 1.5% to 2%. This sample was taken from a study of blood T cell repertoires in COVID-19. J gave up 8 bases and V 6 bases, and 8 bases lay outside the gene matches. The CDR3 runs 14 residues. From germline, CDR1 is MNHEY and CDR2 SMNVEV (reference sequence). Sequencing was done on a sample of PBMCs or T cells enriched from blood (not recorded which). This chain links TRBV27 with TRBJ1-3; TRBD1 matches at 9 bases. The TCR comes from a woman in her twenties or thirties who had been exposed to COVID-19. CDR3 loop: CASRDRGISDTIYF. The CDR3 region has the DNA TGTGCCAGCAGAGACAGGGGGATAAGCGACACCATATATTTT.